This is a list of T cell receptor beta chains from one sample in a study of spatial heterogeneity in lung cancer. MiXCR, run by TCRdb on the 5' RACE reads, gives a single entry per CDR3 protein. This table has more than 65,000 distinct CDR3 sequences, 7.5% to 9.5% appearing once. The specimen was PBMCs, collected at surgery. The receptors here all came from a male donor with early-stage non-small cell lung cancer. Each CDR3 is given with its conserved first and last residue. The D gene is left open where the match is weak. The size of a clone is reported for some rows only, either as once, few or many, or as a class for expanded clones.

>TRBJ1-2|13|NA|NA|TRBV28
CVSREQGGYGYTF
TGTGTCAGCAGGGAACAGGGCGGCTATGGCTACACCTTC
>TRBJ1-5|14|NA|few|TRBV28
CASSNLYSNQPQHF
TGTGCCAGCAGTAACCTTTATAGCAATCAGCCCCAGCATTTT
>TRBJ1-4|15|TRBD1|few|TRBV11-3
CASSQMTGSEEKLFF
TGTGCCAGCAGCCAAATGACAGGGTCGGAGGAAAAACTGTTTTTT
>TRBJ2-7|14|TRBD2|few|TRBV6-5
CASNPAGGKSEQYF
TGTGCCAGCAATCCGGCGGGGGGTAAGAGCGAGCAGTACTTC
>TRBJ1-4|16|TRBD1|many|TRBV4-3
CASSQAKTGGNEKLFF
TGCGCCAGCAGCCAAGCTAAGACAGGGGGTAATGAAAAACTGTTTTTT
>TRBJ2-3|12|NA|many|TRBV10-3
CAMRDFTDTQYF
TGTGCCATGCGGGACTTCACAGATACGCAGTATTTT
>TRBJ1-1|14|NA|NA|TRBV30
CAWSDGGMDTEAFF
TGTGCCTGGAGCGACGGGGGCATGGACACTGAAGCTTTCTTT
>TRBJ1-2|14|TRBD1|few|TRBV12-3/TRBV12-4
CASSTTGIVYGYTF
TGTGCCAGCAGCACGACAGGGATAGTCTATGGCTACACCTTC
>TRBJ1-2|14|NA|many|TRBV7-2
CASSLSSANYGYTF
TGTGCCAGCAGCTTATCCTCAGCTAACTATGGCTACACCTTC
>TRBJ2-1|16|NA|many|TRBV29-1
CSVEEGVAASYNEQFF
TGCAGCGTTGAAGAGGGGGTTGCGGCCTCCTACAATGAGCAGTTCTTC
>TRBJ1-2|14|NA|once|TRBV10-3
CAISADPANYGYTF
TGTGCCATCAGTGCGGACCCAGCTAACTATGGCTACACCTTC
>TRBJ1-5|15|NA|many|TRBV12-3/TRBV12-4
CASRPTRGDNQPQHF
TGTGCCAGCAGACCTACGCGAGGAGATAATCAGCCCCAGCATTTT
>TRBJ1-5|14|NA|NA|TRBV10-3
CAISPQGTNQPQHF
TGTGCCATCAGTCCACAGGGTACAAATCAGCCCCAGCATTTT
>TRBJ1-5|13|NA|many|TRBV6-5
CASSYGKSQPQHF
TGTGCCAGCAGTTACGGTAAGAGTCAGCCCCAGCATTTT
>TRBJ2-2|14|NA|few|TRBV18
CASSPGRVAGELFF
TGTGCCAGCTCACCAGGCCGTGTCGCCGGGGAGCTGTTTTTT
>TRBJ2-2|12|NA|many|TRBV11-2
CASSLSVGELFF
TGTGCCAGCAGCTTATCGGTCGGGGAGCTGTTTTTT